The T cell receptor beta chain described here comes from a study of molecular identifiers for immune sequencing clone quantification. Study-level results: Barcode-sharing identical TCR molecules could underestimate highly expanded clone sizes.

CDR3 length: 16 amino acids. V was cut by 4 bases and J by 6 bases, with 18 bases left in between. The germline V gene has CDR1 LNHDA and CDR2 SQIVND (reference sequence). Library preparation followed earlier protocols using designated TCR primers. TCRdb fed the PCR reads into MiXCR, producing one record per CDR3 protein. The sample includes 490,000 or so distinct CDR3 sequences, around 25% of them seen just once. Regarding this clonotype: Antigen unknown.

The rearrangement joins TRBV19 to TRBJ2-2, with D possibly being TRBD1 or TRBD2 (6 bases each). The sequence was collected from a human donor in good health. Some libraries in this study had Jurkat cell RNA spiked in. Sample: naive CD8+ T cells from blood, with Jurkat cell RNA spiked in. The sample's subset: FACS-sorted CD8+CD4-CCR7+CD45RA+ naive T cells. The CDR3 reads CASSTRDTLGPGELFF. CDR3 nucleotide sequence: TGTGCCAGTAGTACGCGGGACACCCTAGGACCCGGGGAGCTGTTTTTT.